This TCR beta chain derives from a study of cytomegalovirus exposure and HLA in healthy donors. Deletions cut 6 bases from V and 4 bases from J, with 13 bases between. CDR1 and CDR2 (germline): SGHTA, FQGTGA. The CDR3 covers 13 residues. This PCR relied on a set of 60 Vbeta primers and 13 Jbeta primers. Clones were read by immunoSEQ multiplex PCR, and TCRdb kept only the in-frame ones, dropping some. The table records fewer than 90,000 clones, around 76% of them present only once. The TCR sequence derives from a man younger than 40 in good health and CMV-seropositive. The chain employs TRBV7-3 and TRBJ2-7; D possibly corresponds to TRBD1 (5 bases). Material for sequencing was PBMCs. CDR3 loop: CASSFTDKYEQYF. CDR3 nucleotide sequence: TGTGCCAGCAGTTTCACGGACAAATACGAGCAGTACTTC. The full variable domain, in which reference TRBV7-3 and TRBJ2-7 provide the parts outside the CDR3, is GAGVSQTPSNKVTEKGKYVELRCDPISGHTALYWYRQSLGQGPEFLIYFQGTGAADDSGLPNDRFFAVRPEGSVSTLKIQRTERGDSAVYLCASSFTDKYEQYFGPGTRLTVT.